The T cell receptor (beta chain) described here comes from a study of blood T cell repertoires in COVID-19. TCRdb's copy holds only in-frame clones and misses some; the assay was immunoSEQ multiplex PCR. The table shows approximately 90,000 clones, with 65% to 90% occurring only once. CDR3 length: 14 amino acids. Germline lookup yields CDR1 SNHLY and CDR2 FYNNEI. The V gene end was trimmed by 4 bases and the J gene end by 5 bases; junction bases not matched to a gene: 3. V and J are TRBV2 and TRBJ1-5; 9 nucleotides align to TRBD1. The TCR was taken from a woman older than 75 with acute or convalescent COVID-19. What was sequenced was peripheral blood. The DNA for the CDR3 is TGTGCCAGCAGTGGCGGGGACAGGGATCAGCCCCAGCATTTT. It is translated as CASSGGDRDQPQHF.